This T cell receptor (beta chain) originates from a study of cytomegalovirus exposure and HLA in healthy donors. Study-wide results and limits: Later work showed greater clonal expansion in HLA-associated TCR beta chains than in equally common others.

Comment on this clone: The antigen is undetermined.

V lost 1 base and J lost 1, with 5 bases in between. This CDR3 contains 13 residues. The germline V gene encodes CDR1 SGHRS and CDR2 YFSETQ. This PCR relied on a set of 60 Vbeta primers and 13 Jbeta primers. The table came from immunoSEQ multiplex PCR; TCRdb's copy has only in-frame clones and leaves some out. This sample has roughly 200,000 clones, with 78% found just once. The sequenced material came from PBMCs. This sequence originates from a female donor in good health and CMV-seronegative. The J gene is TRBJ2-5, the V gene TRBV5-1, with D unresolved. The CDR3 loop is CASSLISQETQYF. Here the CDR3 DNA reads TGCGCCAGCAGCTTGATCAGCCAAGAGACCCAGTACTTC.